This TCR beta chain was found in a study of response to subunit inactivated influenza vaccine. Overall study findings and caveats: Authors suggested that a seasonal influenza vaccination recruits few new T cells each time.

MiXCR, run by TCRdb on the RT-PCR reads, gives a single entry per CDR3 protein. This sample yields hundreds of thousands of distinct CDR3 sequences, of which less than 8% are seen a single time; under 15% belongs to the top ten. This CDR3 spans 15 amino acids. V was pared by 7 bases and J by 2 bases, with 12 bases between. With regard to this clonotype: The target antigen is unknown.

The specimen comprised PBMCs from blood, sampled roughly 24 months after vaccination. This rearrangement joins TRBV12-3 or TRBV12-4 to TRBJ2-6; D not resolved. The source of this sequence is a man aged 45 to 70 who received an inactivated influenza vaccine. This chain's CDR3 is CASTRDWPGANVLTF. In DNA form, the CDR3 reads TGTGCCAGCACCCGAGATTGGCCTGGGGCCAACGTCCTGACTTTC.